This note documents a single T cell receptor (beta chain) sequence. Its antigen is still unknown. These data come from a study of response to subunit inactivated influenza vaccine. Whole-study results and caveats: Authors suggested that a seasonal influenza vaccination recruits few new T cells each time.

The germline gives CDR1 MDHEN, CDR2 SYDVKM. The ends lost 7 bases at V and 4 bases at J; junction bases unmatched: 7. The CDR3 spans 14 residues. In TCRdb, the RT-PCR reads were re-called with MiXCR into one record per CDR3 protein. The table lists about 190,000 distinct CDR3 sequences, approximately 15% of them singletons. The material sequenced was CD8+ T cells sorted from PBMCs, taken 5 days after vaccination. V usage is TRBV28 and J usage is TRBJ2-5, with 9 bases aligning to TRBD2. The sequence came from a man in his fifties or sixties who received an inactivated influenza vaccine. The CDR3 spells CASTTAGGAETQYF. In DNA form, the CDR3 reads TGTGCCAGCACCACAGCGGGAGGAGCAGAGACCCAGTACTTC. Full variable domain (remainder filled in from reference TRBV28 and TRBJ2-5): DVKVTQSSRYLVKRTGEKVFLECVQDMDHENMFWYRQDPGLGLRLIYFSYDVKMKEKGDIPEGYSVSREKKERFSLILESASTNQTSMYLCASTTAGGAETQYFGPGTRLLVL.